This T cell receptor (beta chain) appears in the sequencing data of a study of cytomegalovirus exposure and HLA in healthy donors. The V end lost 5 bases, the J end lost 3 bases, and 10 bases lay between the germline ends. This CDR3 has 13 residues. Germline assignment: CDR1 SGHVS and CDR2 FQNEAQ. With 60 Vbeta and 13 Jbeta primers, the PCR was carried out. Under the authors' procedure: Later, an analysis found around 80 million unique TCR beta chains, and approximately 10 million of these were shared. Clones were read by immunoSEQ multiplex PCR, and TCRdb kept only the in-frame ones, dropping some. That table furnishes V, J and clone size, whereas the DNA furnished D and trimming. The data show roughly 170,000 clones, with under 90% seen just once and about 1.5% held by the top ten.

Sequencing was performed on PBMCs. The receptor's source is a male donor in good health and CMV-seronegative. The chain links TRBV7-8 to TRBJ1-2; a weak D match, TRBD1 (5 bases). CDR3 loop: CASSLRADYGYTF. The CDR3 bases are TGTGCCAGCAGCCTCAGGGCAGACTATGGCTACACCTTC.